The entry that follows covers one T cell receptor beta chain sequence. These data are taken from a study of T cell changes during pregnancy in multiple sclerosis. The CDR3 is 15 residues long. Libraries were prepared by immunoSEQ multiplex PCR; TCRdb keeps only in-frame clonotypes and omits some of them. The table has 60,000 to 75,000 clones, approximately 91% seen once. The specimen comprised peripheral blood, sampled in the third trimester of pregnancy. V and J are TRBV21-1 and TRBJ1-6; the D call in the table, TRBD1, was not verified against the DNA. TRBV21-1 is an annotated pseudogene. The TCR originated in a female donor with multiple sclerosis, enrolled in a pregnancy study. The CDR3 region is CASSKATGGRSPLHF. As DNA, the CDR3 is TGTGCCAGCAGCAAAGCGACAGGGGGACGCTCACCCCTCCACTTT.